Sequencing of this T cell receptor beta chain was carried out in a study of blood T cell repertoires in COVID-19. Between the trimmed V and J ends, which lost 3 bases and 3 bases, there was a span of 6 bases. There are 12 residues in the CDR3. Germline-derived CDR1 and CDR2 are SGHTA and FQGNSA. Study processing details: For nucleated cells, counts were estimated from reference gene primer amplification. Here immunoSEQ multiplex PCR was the method, and the copy in TCRdb shows in-frame clones only, minus some. V, J and clone size reflect that table, while D and trimming were determined from the DNA. This table holds hundreds of thousands of clones, about nine tenths found once.

This TCR was sampled from a woman younger than 45 with acute COVID-19. V usage is TRBV7-2 and J usage is TRBJ2-7, with D possibly TRBD1 on 5 matching bases. The sequenced sample consisted of PBMCs or T cells enriched from blood (not recorded which). The CDR3 reads CASSLQGYEQYF. Here the CDR3 DNA reads TGTGCCAGCAGCTTGCAGGGCTACGAGCAGTACTTC.